The 20 T cell receptor beta chains below were found in one sample sequenced in a study of T cells in Graves' hyperthyroidism and ophthalmopathy. The source material, RNA transcripts, was used to amplify TCR beta CDR3 regions. First-round RT-PCR targeting the TCR CDR3 was performed with the HTBI primer set. TCRdb redid the calling of the multiplex PCR reads with MiXCR, one entry per CDR3 protein. The table has hundreds of thousands of distinct CDR3 sequences, more than 20% seen once. What was sequenced was blood. The receptors stem from a woman in her thirties or forties with Graves' ophthalmopathy.

This clonotype was recorded many times. The V gene is TRBV3-1, the J gene TRBJ1-1; no clear D. Germline V gives CDR1 LGHDT, CDR2 YNNKEL (reference sequence). V lost 0 bases and J 3 bases, leaving 8 bases between the germline ends. The CDR3 consists of 14 residues. CDR3 DNA sequence: TGTGCCAGCAGCCAAGAGACAATAGACACTGAAGCTTTCTTT. It is translated as CASSQETIDTEAFF.

The rearrangement links TRBV12-3 or TRBV12-4 to TRBJ1-2, with TRBD1 identical over 8 bases. There are 14 residues in the CDR3. With V trimmed by 3 bases and J by 8 bases, 8 bases remained unmatched. DNA for the CDR3: TGTGCCAGCAGTTTTACCAGGGGGCAGGGGGGCTACACCTTC. Translated, it gives CASSFTRGQGGYTF.

In this sample, this clonotype turned up many times. The chain joins TRBV2 to TRBJ1-1, with unresolved D. CDR3 length: 11 residues. Germline V gene sequence: CDR1 SNHLY, CDR2 FYNNEI. Deletions cut 4 bases from V and 6 bases from J, with 6 bases between. The CDR3 here is CASSARAEAFF. In DNA form, the CDR3 reads TGTGCCAGCAGTGCAAGGGCTGAAGCTTTCTTT.

J is TRBJ2-7 and V is TRBV12-3 or TRBV12-4; D is uncertain. The CDR3 sequence is 12 residues long. V gave up 3 bases and J gave up 4 bases, with 7 bases separating them. The CDR3 loop reads CASSFGEYEQYF. The DNA for the CDR3 is TGTGCCAGCAGTTTTGGGGAATACGAGCAGTACTTC.

Ten or more counts support this clonotype. This chain connects TRBV12-3 or TRBV12-4 to TRBJ2-3, with a weak D call TRBD1 (5 bases). The CDR3 extends over 13 amino acids. Trimming cost V 3 bases and J 1 base, with 5 bases left between them. The CDR3 DNA reads as TGTGCCAGCAGTTTCAGGGGCACAGATACGCAGTATTTT. Amino acids: CASSFRGTDTQYF.

V is TRBV4-1 and J is TRBJ1-5, with D possibly being TRBD1 (6 bases). V lost 2 bases and J 3 bases, leaving 14 bases between the germline ends. The CDR3 is 16 amino acids. The germline CDR1 and CDR2 sequences are MGHRA and YSYEKL. The CDR3 is CASSQSGGADNQPQHF. DNA for the CDR3: TGCGCCAGCAGCCAATCCGGGGGGGCCGACAATCAGCCCCAGCATTTT.

This clonotype came up many times. The V and J genes are TRBV12-3 or TRBV12-4 and TRBJ2-7; D could derive from TRBD1 or TRBD2 (5 bases each). This CDR3 has 15 residues. V was clipped by 6 bases and J by 0 bases, with 15 bases between them. The chain's CDR3 is CASSAWDRVSYEQYF. The CDR3 nucleotides read TGTGCCAGCAGCGCTTGGGACCGAGTCTCCTACGAGCAGTACTTC.

This clonotype occurred many times. This chain uses TRBV12-3 or TRBV12-4 with TRBJ1-1; unclear D gene. Trimming took 0 bases from V and 6 from J, leaving 14 bases between them. The CDR3 runs to 15 residues. The DNA of the CDR3 is TGTGCCAGCAGTTTAGCTGTGGATTTCGGGTCTGAAGCTTTCTTT. Translated: CASSLAVDFGSEAFF.

The table lists this clonotype with many counts. The CDR3 DNA is TGTGCCAGCATGGGGGGAGGGATTTTGGACACTGAAGCTTTCTTT. It encodes CASMGGGILDTEAFF. This chain links TRBV2 with TRBJ1-1, with a possible D match to TRBD1 (5 bases). Germline CDR1 is SNHLY and CDR2 is FYNNEI. This CDR3 spans 15 amino acids. The V and J ends lost 7 bases and 3 bases respectively, with 18 bases between them.

The V and J genes are TRBV7-9 and TRBJ2-7, with unresolved D. Per germline, CDR1 SEHNR and CDR2 FQNEAQ (reference sequence). Trimming took 1 base from V and 12 from J, leaving 10 bases between them. The CDR3 contains 11 residues. CDR3 nucleotide sequence: TGTGCCAGCAGCTTAGAACAGAATTGGTACTTC. As protein: CASSLEQNWYF.

This clonotype occurred many times. V usage is TRBV28 and J usage is TRBJ2-5; 8 bases fit TRBD2. Germline V lookup: CDR1 MDHEN, CDR2 SYDVKM. V gave up 11 bases and J gave up 5 bases; unmatched junction bases: 25. This CDR3 is built from 18 residues. CDR3 nucleotide sequence: TGTGCCGGCGCCGATCTCAGCGGGAGACGCCCTGGGGGGGAGACCCAGTACTTC. It specifies CAGADLSGRRPGGETQYF. Full variable domain (missing parts from reference TRBV28 and TRBJ2-5): DVKVTQSSRYLVKRTGEKVFLECVQDMDHENMFWYRQDPGLGLRLIYFSYDVKMKEKGDIPEGYSVSREKKERFSLILESASTNQTSMYLCAGADLSGRRPGGETQYFGPGTRLLVL.

This clonotype came up many times. This chain joins TRBV6-1 and TRBJ2-5; the D call may be TRBD1 or TRBD2 (6 bases each). This CDR3 is built from 16 residues. Germline V gene lookup returns CDR1 MNHNS and CDR2 SASEGT. Trimming pared 2 bases from V and 6 bases from J, leaving 19 bases between. The CDR3 is CASSESGALLRKTQYF. The DNA of the CDR3 is TGTGCCAGCAGTGAATCGGGGGCCCTACTCCGGAAGACCCAGTACTTC.

This clonotype was counted many times. The chain employs TRBV27 and TRBJ2-7, with TRBD2 as a possible D gene (6 bases). Per germline, CDR1 MNHEY and CDR2 SMNVEV (reference sequence). This CDR3 contains 13 residues. V lost 6 bases and J 6 bases, leaving 15 bases between the germline ends. CDR3 amino acids: CASRQYGGLEQYF. The DNA for the CDR3 is TGTGCCAGCAGACAATACGGGGGTCTCGAGCAGTACTTC.

This clonotype was observed a few times. The CDR3 DNA is TGTGCCAGCAGCCTGCGAGCGGGAGGGAGCACCGGGGAGCTGTTTTTT. Its protein product is CASSLRAGGSTGELFF. The chain employs TRBV11-2 and TRBJ2-2, with TRBD2 identical over 10 bases. This CDR3 contains 16 residues. The V segment lost 5 bases and the J segment 4 bases; nucleotides outside the gene matches: 7. CDR1 and CDR2 from the germline V gene are SGHAT and FQNNGV.

The CDR3: CASSPRDRVRTNEQYF. CDR3 DNA sequence: TGTGCCAGCAGCCCTCGGGACAGGGTTCGGACCAACGAGCAGTACTTC. V and J are TRBV28 and TRBJ2-7; 9 bases are shared with TRBD1. Trimming at V came to 6 bases and at J to 5 bases, leaving 14 bases not matched to a gene. The CDR3 loop spans 16 amino acids. The germline V gene encodes CDR1 MDHEN and CDR2 SYDVKM. Full variable domain (outside the CDR3, taken from reference TRBV28 and TRBJ2-7): DVKVTQSSRYLVKRTGEKVFLECVQDMDHENMFWYRQDPGLGLRLIYFSYDVKMKEKGDIPEGYSVSREKKERFSLILESASTNQTSMYLCASSPRDRVRTNEQYFGPGTRLTVT.

Concerning this clonotype itself: A much larger clone lies a single base off, so this may be a read error. The chain employs TRBV5-6 and TRBJ1-2; D may be TRBD1 (5 bases). Germline loops: CDR1 SGHDT, CDR2 YYEEEE. CDR3 length equals 13 residues. With 7 bases removed from V and 4 bases from J, the gap between germline ends came to 14 bases. DNA for the CDR3: TGTGCCAGCGGCGGGCGGGGGTTCTATGGCTACACCTTC. The encoded protein is CASGGRGFYGYTF. Full variable domain (rest looked up from reference TRBV5-6 and TRBJ1-2): DAGVTQSPTHLIKTRGQQVTLRCSPKSGHDTVSWYQQALGQGPQFIFQYYEEEERQRGNFPDRFSGHQFPNYSSELNVNALLLGDSALYLCASGGRGFYGYTFGSGTRLTVV.

There are a few counts of this clonotype. This sequence joins TRBV18 and TRBJ2-4; the match to TRBD2 covers 8 bases. The CDR3 length is 14 residues. CDR1 and CDR2 (germline): KGHSH, LQKENI. With V trimmed by 0 bases and J by 9 bases, 4 bases remained unmatched. CDR3 sequence: CASSPPTSVGIQYF. In DNA, the CDR3 is TGTGCCAGCTCACCACCGACTAGCGTGGGCATTCAGTACTTC.

The chain is built from TRBV13 and TRBJ1-1; 9 bases map to TRBD1. Germline assignment: CDR1 PRHDT and CDR2 FYEKMQ (reference sequence). The CDR3 spans 13 residues. The V and J ends lost 0 bases and 11 bases, in that order; junction bases with no gene match: 4. The CDR3 sequence: CASSLGDRGSAFF. In nucleotides, the CDR3 is TGTGCCAGCAGCTTAGGGGACAGGGGAAGTGCTTTCTTT.

In the case of this clonotype: Its ends do not fully match the called genes, so a read error is possible. The V gene is TRBV4-1, the J gene TRBJ2-2, with D perhaps matching TRBD2 (5 bases). CDR1 is MGHRA, CDR2 YSYEKL, per germline. This CDR3 is built from 15 residues. This CDR3 reads CASSLGITNTGEPFF. The DNA for the CDR3 is TGCGCCAGCAGTCTAGGGATTACGAACACCGGGGAGCCGTTTTTT.

The CDR3 nucleotides read TGTGCCAGCAGCTTAGCGCTCCGGGCCCCCCGGGAGACCCAGTACTTC. It specifies CASSLALRAPRETQYF. The rearrangement uses TRBV7-8 and TRBJ2-5, with no clear D. Germline V gene sequence: CDR1 SGHVS, CDR2 FQNEAQ. The CDR3 covers 16 residues. Trimming cost V 0 bases and J 5 bases, with 16 bases left between them. The full variable domain, in which reference TRBV7-8 and TRBJ2-5 provide the parts outside the CDR3, is GAGVSQSPRYKVAKRGQDVALRCDPISGHVSLFWYQQALGQGPEFLTYFQNEAQLDKSGLPSDRFFAERPEGSVSTLKIQRTQQEDSAVYLCASSLALRAPRETQYFGPGTRLLVL.